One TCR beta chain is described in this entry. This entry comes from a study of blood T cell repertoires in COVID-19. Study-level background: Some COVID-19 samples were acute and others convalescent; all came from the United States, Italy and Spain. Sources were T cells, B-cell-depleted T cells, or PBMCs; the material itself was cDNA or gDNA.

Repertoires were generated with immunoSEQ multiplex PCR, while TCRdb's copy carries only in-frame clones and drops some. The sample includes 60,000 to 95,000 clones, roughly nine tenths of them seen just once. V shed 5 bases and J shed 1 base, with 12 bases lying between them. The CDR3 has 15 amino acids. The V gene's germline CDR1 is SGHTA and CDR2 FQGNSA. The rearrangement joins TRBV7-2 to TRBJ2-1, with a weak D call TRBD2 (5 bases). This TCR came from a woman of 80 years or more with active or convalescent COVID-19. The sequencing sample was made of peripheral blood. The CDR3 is CASSGSGSSYNEQFF. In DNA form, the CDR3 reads TGTGCCAGCAGCGGCAGCGGTTCTTCCTACAATGAGCAGTTCTTC.